This passage covers 9 T cell receptor beta chains from one sample sequenced in a study of blood T cell repertoires in COVID-19. Using immunoSEQ multiplex PCR, the repertoire was profiled, and TCRdb retains in-frame clones only, with some absent. The repertoire holds under 250,000 clones, with over 80% as singletons. The sample consisted of peripheral blood. The receptors originated from a woman aged 70-85 years with active or convalescent COVID-19.

This rearrangement joins TRBV11-3 to TRBJ2-3, with 10 positions matching TRBD2. Per germline, CDR1 SGHNT and CDR2 YENEEA. There are 14 residues in the CDR3. J gave up 5 bases and V 5 bases, and 4 bases lay outside the gene matches. CDR3 bases: TGTGCCAGCAGCCTCAGCGGGGGGGAAGATACGCAGTATTTT. This sequence encodes CASSLSGGEDTQYF.

The CDR3 spells CASSSGQGTGYTF. In DNA form, the CDR3 reads TGTGCCAGCAGCTCGGGACAGGGTACTGGCTACACCTTC. This chain links TRBV7-2 with TRBJ1-2; 9 bases agree with TRBD1. The V gene end was trimmed by 4 bases and the J gene end by 7 bases; junction bases not matched to a gene: 4. The length of the CDR3 is 13 residues. Germline values: CDR1 SGHTA, CDR2 FQGNSA.

This chain uses TRBV27 with TRBJ2-7; TRBD2 aligns across 11 bases. The V segment lost 2 bases and the J segment 6 bases; nucleotides outside the gene matches: 6. This CDR3 spans 15 amino acids. Germline CDR1 reads MNHEY; CDR2 reads SMNVEV (reference sequence). The CDR3 here is CASSLLSGRAGEQYF. The DNA of the CDR3 is TGTGCCAGCAGTTTACTTAGCGGGAGGGCCGGCGAGCAGTACTTC.

This clone was observed a handful of times. The J gene is TRBJ1-1, the V gene TRBV6-2 or TRBV6-3, with a weak D call TRBD1 (5 bases). Trimming stripped 2 bases from V and 3 bases from J, with 10 bases between. This CDR3 has 14 residues. The germline gives CDR1 MNHEY, CDR2 SVGEGT. The CDR3 spells CASSYQGMDTEAFF. DNA of the CDR3: TGTGCCAGCAGTTACCAGGGTATGGACACTGAAGCTTTCTTT.

This rearrangement joins TRBV5-1 to TRBJ2-3, with D hard to call. The germline gives CDR1 SGHRS, CDR2 YFSETQ. This CDR3 spans 12 amino acids. V was clipped by 0 bases and J by 7 bases, with 6 bases between them. The chain's CDR3 is CASSLESHTQYF. CDR3 nucleotides: TGCGCCAGCAGCTTGGAATCTCATACGCAGTATTTT.

This chain connects TRBV5-8 to TRBJ2-3; 10 positions agree with TRBD2. Looked up from germline, CDR1 is SGHTS and CDR2 is YDEGEE. The CDR3 has 15 amino acids. With 5 bases clipped from V and 1 base from J, the junction kept 4 bases outside the gene matches. The CDR3 bases are TGTGCCAGCAGGCTGAGCGGGGGGGGCACAGATACGCAGTATTTT. Translating it yields CASRLSGGGTDTQYF.

The chain links TRBV5-4 to TRBJ2-2, with 10 bases matching TRBD1. The V gene's germline CDR1 is SGHNT and CDR2 YYREEE (reference sequence). V was pared by 6 bases and J by 4 bases, with 6 bases of the junction left unmatched. The CDR3 is 15 residues long. CDR3 amino acids: CASTVTGGGTGELFF. The CDR3 DNA reads as TGTGCCAGCACCGTGACAGGGGGCGGCACCGGGGAGCTGTTTTTT.

This clone was found a few times. Written as DNA, the CDR3 is TGTGCCAGTACCCCCCAGCTAGCGGGGGCCGGGGAGCTGTTTTTT. It specifies CASTPQLAGAGELFF. The chain carries TRBV19 and TRBJ2-2, with 10 bases lining up with TRBD2. Germline values: CDR1 LNHDA, CDR2 SQIVND (reference sequence). This CDR3 has 15 amino acids. V shed 7 bases, J shed 6 bases, and the junction held 8 bases outside the gene matches.

This rearrangement joins TRBV28 to TRBJ1-5, with TRBD1 matching 7 bases. V shed 10 bases and J 6 bases; nucleotides not matched to a gene: 9. Germline V gene sequence: CDR1 MDHEN, CDR2 SYDVKM. The CDR3 has 13 amino acids. The chain's CDR3 is CAIRQGLLQPQHF. DNA for the CDR3: TGTGCCATCAGACAGGGCCTCCTTCAGCCCCAGCATTTT. Based on the CDR3 plus reference TRBV28 and TRBJ1-5, the full variable domain is DVKVTQSSRYLVKRTGEKVFLECVQDMDHENMFWYRQDPGLGLRLIYFSYDVKMKEKGDIPEGYSVSREKKERFSLILESASTNQTSMYLCAIRQGLLQPQHFGDGTRLSIL.